These T cell receptor beta chains were read from a single sample in a study of blood T cell repertoires in COVID-19. This table comes from immunoSEQ multiplex PCR, and its TCRdb copy is limited to in-frame clones, with some not included. The table has more than 55,000 clones, about 90% seen once. Sequenced: peripheral blood. The receptors come from a man between 60 and 75 years old with active or convalescent COVID-19. Each CDR3 is given with its conserved first and last residue. Each record gives: J gene, D gene, clone size, V gene, CDR3 protein, CDR3 DNA. A D gene is named only where the DNA matches it firmly. Expanded clones get a size class; other rows say once, few or many, or leave the size out.

J gene: TRBJ1-2
D gene: NA
clone size: NA
V gene: TRBV5-1
CDR3 protein: CASSLAAGANNYGYTF
CDR3 DNA: TGCGCCAGCAGCTTGGCCGCAGGGGCTAATAACTATGGCTACACCTTC

J gene: TRBJ1-2
D gene: NA
clone size: once
V gene: TRBV28
CDR3 protein: CASGPSIYGYTF
CDR3 DNA: TGTGCCAGCGGGCCGTCTATCTATGGCTACACCTTC

J gene: TRBJ1-3
D gene: TRBD1
clone size: NA
V gene: TRBV23-1
CDR3 protein: CASSHFGADRDSGNTIYF
CDR3 DNA: TGCGCCAGCAGTCATTTCGGGGCGGACAGGGACTCTGGAAACACCATATATTTT

J gene: TRBJ1-2
D gene: TRBD1
clone size: NA
V gene: TRBV6-1
CDR3 protein: CASSEAIAGGYYGYTF
CDR3 DNA: TGTGCCAGCAGTGAAGCAATCGCAGGGGGCTACTATGGCTACACCTTC

J gene: TRBJ2-1
D gene: NA
clone size: NA
V gene: TRBV7-2
CDR3 protein: CASSFGGRGNYNEQFF
CDR3 DNA: TGTGCCAGCAGCTTCGGGGGTCGGGGGAACTACAATGAGCAGTTCTTC

J gene: TRBJ2-7
D gene: TRBD1
clone size: NA
V gene: TRBV2
CDR3 protein: CASMEDRSRSEQYF
CDR3 DNA: TGTGCCAGCATGGAGGACAGGTCAAGGAGCGAGCAGTACTTC

J gene: TRBJ2-3
D gene: NA
clone size: NA
V gene: TRBV28
CDR3 protein: CASYGVWETDTQYF
CDR3 DNA: TGTGCCAGCTACGGTGTATGGGAGACGGATACGCAGTATTTT

J gene: TRBJ2-2
D gene: NA
clone size: NA
V gene: TRBV27
CDR3 protein: CASSLAGLNTGELFF
CDR3 DNA: TGTGCCAGCAGTTTAGCAGGACTTAACACCGGGGAGCTGTTTTTT

J gene: TRBJ1-1
D gene: NA
clone size: NA
V gene: TRBV19
CDR3 protein: CASSNQGFPEAFF
CDR3 DNA: TGTGCCAGTAGTAACCAGGGGTTTCCTGAAGCTTTCTTT

J gene: TRBJ2-2
D gene: NA
clone size: NA
V gene: TRBV6-5
CDR3 protein: CATPQRRTGELFF
CDR3 DNA: TGTGCCACCCCGCAGCGTCGAACCGGGGAGCTGTTTTTT

J gene: TRBJ2-5
D gene: TRBD1
clone size: NA
V gene: TRBV7-3
CDR3 protein: CASSLRGQVETQYF
CDR3 DNA: TGTGCCAGCAGCTTAAGGGGACAGGTAGAGACCCAGTACTTC

J gene: TRBJ1-4
D gene: TRBD1
clone size: NA
V gene: TRBV7-2
CDR3 protein: CASSPRDRGLQGGEKLFF
CDR3 DNA: TGTGCCAGCAGCCCCCGGGACAGGGGGCTTCAAGGTGGTGAAAAACTGTTTTTT

J gene: TRBJ1-6
D gene: NA
clone size: once
V gene: TRBV7-3
CDR3 protein: CASSISEGSPLHF
CDR3 DNA: TGTGCCAGCAGCATATCCGAGGGTTCACCCCTCCACTTT

J gene: TRBJ1-4
D gene: TRBD1
clone size: NA
V gene: TRBV4-3
CDR3 protein: CASSQDLDRGLATNEKLFF
CDR3 DNA: TGCGCCAGCAGCCAAGATCTAGACAGGGGATTAGCAACTAATGAAAAACTGTTTTTT

J gene: TRBJ1-3
D gene: NA
clone size: once
V gene: TRBV7-2
CDR3 protein: CASSLVPIRNTIYF
CDR3 DNA: TGTGCCAGCAGCTTAGTGCCTATCAGAAACACCATATATTTT

J gene: TRBJ1-5
D gene: NA
clone size: NA
V gene: TRBV5-8
CDR3 protein: CASSFNRNQPQHF
CDR3 DNA: TGTGCCAGCAGCTTCAACCGGAATCAGCCCCAGCATTTT

J gene: TRBJ2-2
D gene: NA
clone size: NA
V gene: TRBV2
CDR3 protein: CASMNSGLTGGELFF
CDR3 DNA: TGTGCCAGCATGAACAGCGGACTAACGGGCGGGGAGCTGTTTTTT

J gene: TRBJ2-6
D gene: TRBD2
clone size: NA
V gene: TRBV5-1
CDR3 protein: CASRELAGVGANVLTF
CDR3 DNA: TGCGCCAGCAGAGAGCTAGCGGGAGTTGGGGCCAACGTCCTGACTTTC

J gene: TRBJ1-3
D gene: NA
clone size: NA
V gene: TRBV27
CDR3 protein: CASSNLREVSGNTIYF
CDR3 DNA: TGTGCCAGCTCGAACCTCAGGGAAGTTTCTGGAAACACCATATATTTT

J gene: TRBJ1-5
D gene: NA
clone size: NA
V gene: TRBV4-2
CDR3 protein: CASSQEGGQRNQPQHF
CDR3 DNA: TGTGCCAGCAGCCAAGAAGGTGGGCAGCGCAATCAGCCCCAGCATTTT

J gene: TRBJ2-2
D gene: TRBD1
clone size: NA
V gene: TRBV7-2
CDR3 protein: CATRDRVFTGELFF
CDR3 DNA: TGTGCCACCCGGGACAGGGTTTTCACCGGGGAGCTGTTTTTT

J gene: TRBJ2-2
D gene: TRBD1
clone size: NA
V gene: TRBV30
CDR3 protein: CAWRLGDRNTGELFF
CDR3 DNA: TGTGCCTGGAGACTAGGGGACAGAAACACCGGGGAGCTGTTTTTT

J gene: TRBJ2-3
D gene: TRBD2
clone size: NA
V gene: TRBV7-7
CDR3 protein: CASSPTSGTSAGTQYF
CDR3 DNA: TGTGCCAGCAGCCCTACTTCCGGGACTAGCGCGGGGACGCAGTATTTT

J gene: TRBJ2-4
D gene: NA
clone size: NA
V gene: TRBV19
CDR3 protein: CASSMYERDGNIQYF
CDR3 DNA: TGTGCCAGTAGTATGTACGAGAGGGATGGAAACATTCAGTACTTC

J gene: TRBJ2-2
D gene: TRBD2
clone size: NA
V gene: TRBV18
CDR3 protein: CASSPPGLPSGELFF
CDR3 DNA: TGTGCCAGCTCACCACCGGGACTACCTTCCGGGGAGCTGTTTTTT

J gene: TRBJ1-4
D gene: TRBD1
clone size: once
V gene: TRBV27
CDR3 protein: CASSSLAFRDSEKLFF
CDR3 DNA: TGTGCCAGCAGTTCCCTCGCCTTCCGGGACAGTGAAAAACTGTTTTTT

J gene: TRBJ1-6
D gene: TRBD1
clone size: NA
V gene: TRBV6-5
CDR3 protein: CASSYDRGFGSPLHF
CDR3 DNA: TGTGCCAGCAGTTACGACAGGGGCTTCGGTTCACCCCTCCACTTT

J gene: TRBJ2-2
D gene: TRBD2
clone size: NA
V gene: TRBV3-1/TRBV3-2
CDR3 protein: CASSQAAVLAGGPGELFF
CDR3 DNA: TGTGCCAGCAGCCAAGCCGCGGTTCTAGCGGGAGGGCCCGGGGAGCTGTTTTTT

J gene: TRBJ2-3
D gene: NA
clone size: NA
V gene: TRBV13
CDR3 protein: CASSLSTDTQYF
CDR3 DNA: TGTGCCAGCAGCCTGAGCACAGATACGCAGTATTTT

J gene: TRBJ1-2
D gene: NA
clone size: NA
V gene: TRBV18
CDR3 protein: CASSPTTGYGYTF
CDR3 DNA: TGTGCCAGCTCACCTACCACAGGGTATGGCTACACCTTC

J gene: TRBJ2-1
D gene: NA
clone size: NA
V gene: TRBV7-9
CDR3 protein: CASSLVGHASYNEQFF
CDR3 DNA: TGTGCCAGCAGCTTAGTCGGCCATGCTAGTTACAATGAGCAGTTCTTC

J gene: TRBJ2-1
D gene: TRBD2
clone size: NA
V gene: TRBV29-1
CDR3 protein: CSVGLAQFF
CDR3 DNA: TGCAGCGTTGGACTAGCCCAGTTCTTC

J gene: TRBJ1-2
D gene: NA
clone size: NA
V gene: TRBV6-2/TRBV6-3
CDR3 protein: CASSFSGNGYTF
CDR3 DNA: TGTGCCAGCAGTTTTTCAGGAAATGGCTACACCTTC

J gene: TRBJ1-1
D gene: TRBD1
clone size: NA
V gene: TRBV19
CDR3 protein: CATRDRVNTEAFF
CDR3 DNA: TGTGCCACCCGGGACAGAGTGAACACTGAAGCTTTCTTT

J gene: TRBJ2-7
D gene: NA
clone size: NA
V gene: TRBV19
CDR3 protein: CASSIPGAAYEQYF
CDR3 DNA: TGTGCCAGTAGTATTCCAGGGGCAGCCTACGAGCAGTACTTC

J gene: TRBJ1-4
D gene: NA
clone size: once
V gene: TRBV16
CDR3 protein: CASSQSGGLTKLFF
CDR3 DNA: TGTGCCAGCAGCCAATCGGGGGGGTTGACGAAACTGTTTTTT

J gene: TRBJ2-3
D gene: NA
clone size: once
V gene: TRBV7-2
CDR3 protein: CASSLAGRGPSTDTQYF
CDR3 DNA: TGTGCCAGCAGCTTAGCTGGGCGGGGGCCTAGCACAGATACGCAGTATTTT

J gene: TRBJ1-5
D gene: NA
clone size: NA
V gene: TRBV19
CDR3 protein: CASSAGYQPQHF
CDR3 DNA: TGTGCCAGTAGTGCAGGGTATCAGCCCCAGCATTTT

J gene: TRBJ2-3
D gene: TRBD2
clone size: NA
V gene: TRBV28
CDR3 protein: CASSPPSELAGVYTDTQYF
CDR3 DNA: TGTGCCAGCAGTCCACCCTCAGAACTAGCGGGGGTATATACAGATACGCAGTATTTT

J gene: TRBJ1-2
D gene: NA
clone size: NA
V gene: TRBV28
CDR3 protein: CASSTGTPNNYGYTF
CDR3 DNA: TGTGCCAGCAGTACCGGGACACCAAATAACTATGGCTACACCTTC

J gene: TRBJ1-4
D gene: NA
clone size: NA
V gene: TRBV6-5
CDR3 protein: CASSYYDSRAEKLFF
CDR3 DNA: TGTGCCAGCAGTTACTATGATAGCAGGGCTGAAAAACTGTTTTTT

J gene: TRBJ1-5
D gene: TRBD1
clone size: NA
V gene: TRBV19
CDR3 protein: CASSVQGAHGNQPQHF
CDR3 DNA: TGTGCCAGTAGTGTCCAGGGGGCGCATGGCAATCAGCCCCAGCATTTT

J gene: TRBJ1-4
D gene: TRBD1
clone size: NA
V gene: TRBV2
CDR3 protein: CASSRTGTHEKLFF
CDR3 DNA: TGTGCCAGCAGTAGGACAGGGACTCATGAAAAACTGTTTTTT

J gene: TRBJ2-1
D gene: TRBD2
clone size: NA
V gene: TRBV5-1
CDR3 protein: CASSLMQRESSYNEQFF
CDR3 DNA: TGCGCCAGCAGCCTTATGCAGCGGGAGAGCTCCTACAATGAGCAGTTCTTC

J gene: TRBJ2-1
D gene: TRBD1
clone size: NA
V gene: TRBV6-2/TRBV6-3
CDR3 protein: CASSYDRGRSEQFF
CDR3 DNA: TGTGCCAGCAGTTACGACAGGGGAAGGTCTGAGCAGTTCTTC

J gene: TRBJ2-1
D gene: NA
clone size: NA
V gene: TRBV29-1
CDR3 protein: CSAERTESYNEQFF
CDR3 DNA: TGCAGCGCCGAACGGACAGAATCCTACAATGAGCAGTTCTTC

J gene: TRBJ1-2
D gene: NA
clone size: NA
V gene: TRBV3-1/TRBV3-2
CDR3 protein: CASSQVGDSGYTF
CDR3 DNA: TGTGCCAGCAGCCAAGTCGGAGACAGTGGCTACACCTTC

J gene: TRBJ1-2
D gene: TRBD1
clone size: few
V gene: TRBV14
CDR3 protein: CASSLDRVGYGYTF
CDR3 DNA: TGTGCCAGCAGCCTGGACAGGGTGGGGTATGGCTACACCTTC

J gene: TRBJ1-6
D gene: NA
clone size: NA
V gene: TRBV4-1
CDR3 protein: CASRRDQGNNSPLHF
CDR3 DNA: TGCGCCAGCAGAAGGGACCAGGGGAACAATTCACCCCTCCACTTT

J gene: TRBJ1-1
D gene: NA
clone size: NA
V gene: TRBV6-6
CDR3 protein: CATSGANTEAFF
CDR3 DNA: TGTGCCACCTCAGGGGCGAACACTGAAGCTTTCTTT

J gene: TRBJ1-5
D gene: TRBD1
clone size: NA
V gene: TRBV19
CDR3 protein: CASSSQGDQPQHF
CDR3 DNA: TGTGCCAGTAGTTCCCAGGGGGACCAGCCCCAGCATTTT

J gene: TRBJ2-3
D gene: TRBD2
clone size: NA
V gene: TRBV7-8
CDR3 protein: CASSFFSIVLAASTDTQYF
CDR3 DNA: TGTGCCAGCAGCTTTTTTTCTATAGTCCTAGCGGCTAGCACAGATACGCAGTATTTT

J gene: TRBJ1-2
D gene: NA
clone size: NA
V gene: TRBV20-1
CDR3 protein: CSASVGLIGYTF
CDR3 DNA: TGCAGTGCTAGTGTGGGGCTCATCGGCTACACCTTC

J gene: TRBJ2-3
D gene: TRBD2
clone size: NA
V gene: TRBV7-2
CDR3 protein: CASRLAGEPWTDTQYF
CDR3 DNA: TGTGCCAGCAGACTAGCGGGGGAGCCTTGGACAGATACGCAGTATTTT

J gene: TRBJ1-2
D gene: NA
clone size: NA
V gene: TRBV5-8
CDR3 protein: CASSLVSGVYGYTF
CDR3 DNA: TGTGCCAGCAGCTTGGTGTCAGGTGTCTATGGCTACACCTTC

J gene: TRBJ2-5
D gene: TRBD2
clone size: NA
V gene: TRBV28
CDR3 protein: CATKRGGQETQYF
CDR3 DNA: TGTGCCACCAAGCGGGGGGGCCAAGAGACCCAGTACTTC

J gene: TRBJ2-5
D gene: TRBD2
clone size: NA
V gene: TRBV27
CDR3 protein: CASSPPAGGPRETQYF
CDR3 DNA: TGTGCCAGCAGTCCCCCAGCGGGGGGGCCCAGAGAGACCCAGTACTTC

J gene: TRBJ2-2
D gene: NA
clone size: NA
V gene: TRBV19
CDR3 protein: CASSEGRNTGELFF
CDR3 DNA: TGTGCCAGTAGTGAGGGTCGGAACACCGGGGAGCTGTTTTTT